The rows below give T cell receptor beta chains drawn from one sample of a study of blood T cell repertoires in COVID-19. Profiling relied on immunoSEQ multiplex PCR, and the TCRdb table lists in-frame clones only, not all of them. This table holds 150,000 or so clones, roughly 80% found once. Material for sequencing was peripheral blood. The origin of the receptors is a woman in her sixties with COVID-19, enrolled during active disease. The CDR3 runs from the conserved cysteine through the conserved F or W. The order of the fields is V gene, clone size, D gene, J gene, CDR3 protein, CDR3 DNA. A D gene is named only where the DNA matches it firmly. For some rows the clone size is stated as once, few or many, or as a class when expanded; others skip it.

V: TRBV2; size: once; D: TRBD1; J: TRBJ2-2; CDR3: CASLSWQGAQNTGELFF; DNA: TGTGCCAGCCTGTCCTGGCAGGGGGCGCAGAACACCGGGGAGCTGTTTTTT
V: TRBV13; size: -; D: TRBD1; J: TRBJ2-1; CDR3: CASSSRDRGLDEQFF; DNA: TGTGCCAGCAGCTCCCGGGACAGGGGGCTGGATGAGCAGTTCTTC
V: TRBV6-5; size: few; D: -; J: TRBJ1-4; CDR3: CASSQLGRNEKLFF; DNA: TGTGCCAGCAGCCAGCTGGGCCGGAATGAAAAACTGTTTTTT
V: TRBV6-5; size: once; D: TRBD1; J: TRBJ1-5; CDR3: CASTPGQGGQPQHF; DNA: TGTGCCAGCACCCCTGGACAGGGTGGTCAGCCCCAGCATTTT
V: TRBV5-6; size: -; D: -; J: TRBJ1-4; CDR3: CASSSEDWKGEKLFF; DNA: TGTGCCAGCAGCTCGGAAGACTGGAAGGGGGAAAAACTGTTTTTT
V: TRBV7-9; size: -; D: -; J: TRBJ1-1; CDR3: CASKRAVGTEAFF; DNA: TGTGCCAGCAAGAGGGCGGTTGGCACTGAAGCTTTCTTT
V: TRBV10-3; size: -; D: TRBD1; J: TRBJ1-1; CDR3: CAIRETGAVNTEAFF; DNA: TGTGCCATCAGGGAGACAGGGGCGGTGAACACTGAAGCTTTCTTT
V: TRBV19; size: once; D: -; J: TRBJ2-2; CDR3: CASSFTGTGELFF; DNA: TGTGCCAGTAGTTTCACAGGAACCGGGGAGCTGTTTTTT
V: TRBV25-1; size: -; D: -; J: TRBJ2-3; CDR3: CASSTGPTDTQYF; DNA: TGTGCCAGCAGTACAGGCCCCACAGATACGCAGTATTTT
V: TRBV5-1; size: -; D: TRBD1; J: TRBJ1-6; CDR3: CASSPGQGAARINSPLHF; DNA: TGCGCCAGCAGCCCGGGACAGGGGGCAGCGAGGATTAATTCACCCCTCCACTTT
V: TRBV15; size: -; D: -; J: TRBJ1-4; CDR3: CATRSRDTATNEKLFF; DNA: TGTGCCACCCGGTCCCGGGACACTGCAACTAATGAAAAACTGTTTTTT
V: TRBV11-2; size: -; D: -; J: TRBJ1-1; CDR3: CASSRAQGMNTEAFF; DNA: TGTGCCAGCAGCCGTGCCCAGGGGATGAACACTGAAGCTTTCTTT
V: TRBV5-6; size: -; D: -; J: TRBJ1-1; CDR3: CASSLGGSGTFF; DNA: TGTGCCAGCAGCTTGGGAGGCTCGGGGACTTTCTTT
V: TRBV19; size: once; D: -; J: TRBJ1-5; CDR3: CASSQTPPRFSNQPQHF; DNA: TGTGCCAGTAGCCAAACCCCCCCCAGGTTTAGCAATCAGCCCCAGCATTTT
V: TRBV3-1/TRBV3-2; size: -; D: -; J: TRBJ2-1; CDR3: CASSHRRGGSRDEQFF; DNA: TGTGCCAGCAGCCACCGTAGGGGGGGCAGCAGGGATGAGCAGTTCTTC
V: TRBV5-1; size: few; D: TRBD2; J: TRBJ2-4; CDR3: CASSWGTSGRGDIQYF; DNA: TGCGCCAGCAGCTGGGGGACTAGCGGGAGAGGGGACATTCAGTACTTC
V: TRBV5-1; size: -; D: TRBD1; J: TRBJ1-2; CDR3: CASSPGGQGASGYTF; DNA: TGCGCCAGCTCCCCGGGAGGACAGGGGGCTAGTGGCTACACCTTC
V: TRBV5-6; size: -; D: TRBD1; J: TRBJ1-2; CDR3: CASSFTGGGYTF; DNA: TGTGCCAGCAGCTTCACAGGGGGTGGCTACACCTTC
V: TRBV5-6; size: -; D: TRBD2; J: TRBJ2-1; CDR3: CASSAPPSGSTNEQFF; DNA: TGTGCCAGCAGCGCACCGCCGAGCGGGAGTACGAATGAGCAGTTCTTC
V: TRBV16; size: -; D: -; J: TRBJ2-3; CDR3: CASSQSRAGADTQYF; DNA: TGTGCCAGCAGCCAATCGAGGGCAGGCGCAGATACGCAGTATTTT
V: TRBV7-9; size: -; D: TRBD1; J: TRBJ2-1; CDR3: CASVSRDSIDEQFF; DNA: TGTGCCAGCGTCAGCAGGGACAGTATAGATGAGCAGTTCTTC
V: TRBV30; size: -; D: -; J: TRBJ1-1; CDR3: CAWVTGLNTEAFF; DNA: TGTGCCTGGGTGACAGGCCTGAACACTGAAGCTTTCTTT
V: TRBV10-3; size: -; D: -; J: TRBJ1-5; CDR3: CAISESRTGQPQHF; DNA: TGTGCCATCAGTGAGTCTAGGACGGGACAGCCCCAGCATTTT
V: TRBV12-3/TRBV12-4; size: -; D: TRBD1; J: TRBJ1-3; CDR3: CASTLTGGNTIYF; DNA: TGTGCCAGCACCCTGACAGGGGGAAACACCATATATTTT
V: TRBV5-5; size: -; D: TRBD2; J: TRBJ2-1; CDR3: CASSFILADNEQFF; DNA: TGTGCCAGCAGCTTTATTCTAGCGGACAATGAGCAGTTCTTC
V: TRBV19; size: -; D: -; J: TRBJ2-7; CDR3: CASSRGSEGPYEQYF; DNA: TGTGCCAGTAGTAGGGGCTCGGAGGGACCCTACGAGCAGTACTTC
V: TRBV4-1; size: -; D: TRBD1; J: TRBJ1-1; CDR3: CASSQGQVSEAFF; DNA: TGCGCCAGCAGCCAGGGACAGGTCTCTGAAGCTTTCTTT
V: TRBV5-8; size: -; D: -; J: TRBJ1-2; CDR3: CASARGSGYGYTF; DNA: TGTGCCAGCGCTCGGGGTTCGGGCTATGGCTACACCTTC
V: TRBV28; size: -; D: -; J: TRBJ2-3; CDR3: CASSLGLYTQYF; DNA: TGTGCCAGCAGTTTAGGACTGTATACGCAGTATTTT
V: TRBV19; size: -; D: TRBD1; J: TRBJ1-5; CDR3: CASSTPDRGNQPQHF; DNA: TGTGCCAGTAGTACCCCCGACAGGGGGAATCAGCCCCAGCATTTT
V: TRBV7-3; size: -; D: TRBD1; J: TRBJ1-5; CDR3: CASSVDRGQPQHF; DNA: TGTGCCAGCAGCGTCGACAGGGGGCAGCCCCAGCATTTT
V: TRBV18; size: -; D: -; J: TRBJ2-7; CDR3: CASSPDRISYEQYF; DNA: TGTGCCAGCTCACCCGACAGAATCTCCTACGAGCAGTACTTC
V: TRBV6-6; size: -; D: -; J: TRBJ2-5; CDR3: CASLRQETQYF; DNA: TGTGCCAGCCTCAGACAAGAGACCCAGTACTTC
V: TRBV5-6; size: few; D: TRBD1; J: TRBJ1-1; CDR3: CASSLGTGGTEAFF; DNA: TGTGCCAGCAGCTTGGGGACAGGGGGCACTGAAGCTTTCTTT
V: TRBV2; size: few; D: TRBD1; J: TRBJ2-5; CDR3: CASNPGTGGAETQYF; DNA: TGTGCCAGCAACCCCGGGACAGGGGGCGCGGAGACCCAGTACTTC
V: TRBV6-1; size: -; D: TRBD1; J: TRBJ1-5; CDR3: CASSETGGKQPQHF; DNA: TGTGCCAGCAGTGAGACAGGGGGCAAACAGCCCCAGCATTTT
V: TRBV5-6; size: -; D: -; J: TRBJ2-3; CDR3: CASSLAGGRGYTDTQYF; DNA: TGTGCCAGCAGCTTGGCCGGGGGACGCGGCTACACAGATACGCAGTATTTT
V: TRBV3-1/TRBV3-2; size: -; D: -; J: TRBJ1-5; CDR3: CASSQSGEGEYQPQHF; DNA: TGTGCCAGCAGCCAATCTGGGGAGGGGGAGTACCAGCCCCAGCATTTT
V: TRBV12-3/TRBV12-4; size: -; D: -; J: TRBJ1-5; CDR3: CASRLQGFQPQHF; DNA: TGTGCCAGCAGATTACAGGGTTTTCAGCCCCAGCATTTT